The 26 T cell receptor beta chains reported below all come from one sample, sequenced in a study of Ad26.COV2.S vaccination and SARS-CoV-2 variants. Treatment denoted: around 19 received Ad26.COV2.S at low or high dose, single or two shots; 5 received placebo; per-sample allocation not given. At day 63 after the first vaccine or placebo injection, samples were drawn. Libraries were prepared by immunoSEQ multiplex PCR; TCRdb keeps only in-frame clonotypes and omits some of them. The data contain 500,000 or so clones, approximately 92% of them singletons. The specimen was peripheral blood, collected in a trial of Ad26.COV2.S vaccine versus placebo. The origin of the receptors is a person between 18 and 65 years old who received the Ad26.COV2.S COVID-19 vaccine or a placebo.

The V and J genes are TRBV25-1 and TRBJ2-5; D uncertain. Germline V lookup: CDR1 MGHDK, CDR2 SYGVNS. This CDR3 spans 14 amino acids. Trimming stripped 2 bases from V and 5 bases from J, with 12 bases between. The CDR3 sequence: CASSETPDWETQYF. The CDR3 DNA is TGTGCCAGCAGTGAAACCCCTGACTGGGAGACCCAGTACTTC. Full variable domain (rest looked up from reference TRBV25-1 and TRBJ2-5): EADIYQTPRYLVIGTGKKITLECSQTMGHDKMYWYQQDPGMELHLIHYSYGVNSTEKGDLSSESTVSRIRTEHFPLTLESARPSHTSQYLCASSETPDWETQYFGPGTRLLVL.

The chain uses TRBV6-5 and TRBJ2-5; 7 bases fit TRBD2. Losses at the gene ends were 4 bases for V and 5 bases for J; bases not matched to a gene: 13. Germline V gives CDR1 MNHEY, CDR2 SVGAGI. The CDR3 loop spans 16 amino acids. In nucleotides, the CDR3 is TGTGCCAGCAGTTTCTCCCGCGGGGGAGGGGAGGAGACCCAGTACTTC. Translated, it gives CASSFSRGGGEETQYF.

The CDR3 region is CASSLNRGWTEAFF. CDR3 sequence (DNA): TGTGCCAGCAGCCTTAACAGGGGATGGACTGAAGCTTTCTTT. The chain carries TRBV6-2 or TRBV6-3 and TRBJ1-1; 7 positions agree with TRBD1. CDR1 is MNHEY, CDR2 SVGEGT, per germline. V dropped 6 bases and J dropped 5; count of bases not matched to a gene: 9. There are 14 residues in the CDR3.

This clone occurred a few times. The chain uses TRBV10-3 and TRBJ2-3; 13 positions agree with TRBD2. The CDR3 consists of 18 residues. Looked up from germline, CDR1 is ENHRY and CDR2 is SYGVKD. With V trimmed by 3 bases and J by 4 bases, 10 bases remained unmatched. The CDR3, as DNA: TGTGCCATCAGTGAATCGCGACTAGCGGGGGGATTCGCAGATACGCAGTATTTT. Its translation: CAISESRLAGGFADTQYF.

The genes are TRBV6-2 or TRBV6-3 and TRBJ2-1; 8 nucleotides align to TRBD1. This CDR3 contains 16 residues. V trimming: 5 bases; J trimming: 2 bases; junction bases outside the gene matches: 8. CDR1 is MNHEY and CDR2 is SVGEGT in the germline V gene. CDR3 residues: CASSRVGTGTYNEQFF. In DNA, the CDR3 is TGTGCCAGCAGTAGAGTAGGGACAGGTACCTACAATGAGCAGTTCTTC.

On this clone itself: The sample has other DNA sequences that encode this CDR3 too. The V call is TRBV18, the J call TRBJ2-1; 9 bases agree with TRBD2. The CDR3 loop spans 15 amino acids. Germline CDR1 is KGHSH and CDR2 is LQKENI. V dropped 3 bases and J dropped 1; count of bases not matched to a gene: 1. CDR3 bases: TGTGCCAGCTCACCCCTAGCGGGATCCTACAATGAGCAGTTCTTC. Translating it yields CASSPLAGSYNEQFF.

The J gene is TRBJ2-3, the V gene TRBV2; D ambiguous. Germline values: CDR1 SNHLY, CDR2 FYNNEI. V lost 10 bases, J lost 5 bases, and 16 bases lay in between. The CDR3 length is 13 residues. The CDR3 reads CAIASLGRDTQYF. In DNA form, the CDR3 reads TGTGCCATCGCAAGTCTAGGGCGAGATACGCAGTATTTT.

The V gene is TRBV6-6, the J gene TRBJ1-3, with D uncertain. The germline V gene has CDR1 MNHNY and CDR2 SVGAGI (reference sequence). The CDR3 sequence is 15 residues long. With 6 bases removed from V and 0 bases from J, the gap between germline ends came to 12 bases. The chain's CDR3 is CASSLRPASGNTIYF. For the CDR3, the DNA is TGTGCCAGCAGCTTGCGACCTGCCTCTGGAAACACCATATATTTT.

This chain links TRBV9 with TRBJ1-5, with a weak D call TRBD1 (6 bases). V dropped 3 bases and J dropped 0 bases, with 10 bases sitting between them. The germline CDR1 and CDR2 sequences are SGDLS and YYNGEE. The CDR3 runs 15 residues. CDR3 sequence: CASSEGQYSNQPQHF. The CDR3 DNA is TGTGCCAGCAGCGAGGGACAATATAGCAATCAGCCCCAGCATTTT.

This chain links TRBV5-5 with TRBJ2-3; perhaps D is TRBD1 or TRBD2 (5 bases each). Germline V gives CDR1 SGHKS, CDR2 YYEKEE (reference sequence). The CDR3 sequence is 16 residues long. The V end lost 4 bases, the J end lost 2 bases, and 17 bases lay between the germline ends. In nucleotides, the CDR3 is TGTGCCAGCAGCCCCCCCCGGGACCCTACCACAGATACGCAGTATTTT. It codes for CASSPPRDPTTDTQYF.

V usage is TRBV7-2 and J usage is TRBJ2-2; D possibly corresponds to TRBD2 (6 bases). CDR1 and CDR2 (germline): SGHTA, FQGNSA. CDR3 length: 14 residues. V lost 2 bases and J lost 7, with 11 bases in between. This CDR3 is CASSLNTAGGELFF. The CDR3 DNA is TGTGCCAGCAGCTTAAATACAGCGGGCGGGGAGCTGTTTTTT.

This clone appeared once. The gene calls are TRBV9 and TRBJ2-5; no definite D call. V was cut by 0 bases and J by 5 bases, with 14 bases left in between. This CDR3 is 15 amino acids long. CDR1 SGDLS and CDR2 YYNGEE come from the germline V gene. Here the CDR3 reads CASSVGRIPRETQYF. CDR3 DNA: TGTGCCAGCAGCGTAGGACGGATCCCCCGGGAGACCCAGTACTTC.

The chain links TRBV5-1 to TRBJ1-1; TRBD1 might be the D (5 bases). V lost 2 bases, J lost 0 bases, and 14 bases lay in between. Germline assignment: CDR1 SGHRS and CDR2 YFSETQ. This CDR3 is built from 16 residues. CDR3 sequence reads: CASSFTGGAMNTEAFF. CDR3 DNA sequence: TGCGCCAGCAGCTTTACAGGAGGGGCAATGAACACTGAAGCTTTCTTT.

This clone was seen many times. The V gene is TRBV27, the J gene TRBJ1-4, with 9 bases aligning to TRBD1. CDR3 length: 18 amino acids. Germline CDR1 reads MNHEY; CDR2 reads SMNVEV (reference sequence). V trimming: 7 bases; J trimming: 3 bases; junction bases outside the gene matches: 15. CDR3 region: CASTKPGQGLIPNEKLFF. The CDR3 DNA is TGTGCCAGCACCAAACCGGGACAGGGTCTGATTCCTAATGAAAAACTGTTTTTT.

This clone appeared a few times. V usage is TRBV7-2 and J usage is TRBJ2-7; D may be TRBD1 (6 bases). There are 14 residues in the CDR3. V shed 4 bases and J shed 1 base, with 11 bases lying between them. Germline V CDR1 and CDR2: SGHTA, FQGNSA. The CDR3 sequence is CASSYLGQSYEQYF. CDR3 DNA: TGTGCCAGCAGCTATCTTGGACAGTCCTACGAGCAGTACTTC.

The CDR3 sequence: CASSQQGYNEQFF. Written as DNA, the CDR3 is TGTGCCAGCAGCCAACAGGGCTACAATGAGCAGTTCTTC. V is TRBV13 and J is TRBJ2-1; tentatively, D is TRBD1 (6 bases). The CDR3 runs to 13 residues. Trimming pared 5 bases from V and 3 bases from J, leaving 8 bases between. Germline CDR1 and CDR2: PRHDT and FYEKMQ (reference sequence). Full variable domain (missing parts from reference TRBV13 and TRBJ2-1): AAGVIQSPRHLIKEKRETATLKCYPIPRHDTVYWYQQGPGQDPQFLISFYEKMQSDKGSIPDRFSAQQFSDYHSELNMSSLELGDSALYFCASSQQGYNEQFFGPGTRLTVL.

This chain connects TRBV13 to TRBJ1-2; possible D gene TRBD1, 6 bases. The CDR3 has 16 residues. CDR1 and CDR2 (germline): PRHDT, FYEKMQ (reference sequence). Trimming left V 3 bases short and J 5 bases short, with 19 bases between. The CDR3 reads CASSLGWGPVVYGYTF. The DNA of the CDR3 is TGTGCCAGCAGCTTGGGTTGGGGGCCCGTAGTATATGGCTACACCTTC.

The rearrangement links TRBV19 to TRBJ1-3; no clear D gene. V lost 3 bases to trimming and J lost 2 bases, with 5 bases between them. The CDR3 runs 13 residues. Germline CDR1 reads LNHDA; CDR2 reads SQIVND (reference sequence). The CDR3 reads CASSISTGNTIYF. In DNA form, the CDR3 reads TGTGCCAGTAGTATCAGTACTGGAAACACCATATATTTT.

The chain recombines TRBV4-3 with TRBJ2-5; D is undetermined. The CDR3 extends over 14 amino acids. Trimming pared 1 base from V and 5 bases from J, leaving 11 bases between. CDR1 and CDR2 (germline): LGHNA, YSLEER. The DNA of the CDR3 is TGCGCCAGCAGCCAAGTAGGACGGGCCGAGACCCAGTACTTC. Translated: CASSQVGRAETQYF.

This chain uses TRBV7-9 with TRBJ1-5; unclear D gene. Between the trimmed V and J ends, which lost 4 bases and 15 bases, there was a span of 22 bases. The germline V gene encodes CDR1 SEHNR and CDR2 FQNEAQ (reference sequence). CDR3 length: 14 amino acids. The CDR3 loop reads CASSSDITGNSPHF. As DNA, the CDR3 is TGTGCCAGCAGCTCAGATATTACGGGGAACTCCCCGCATTTT.

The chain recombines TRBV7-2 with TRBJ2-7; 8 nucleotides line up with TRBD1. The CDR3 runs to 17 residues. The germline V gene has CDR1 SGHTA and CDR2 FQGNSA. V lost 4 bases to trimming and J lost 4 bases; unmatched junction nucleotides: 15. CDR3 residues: CASSSTNRGEEVYEQYF. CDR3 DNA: TGTGCCAGCAGCTCGACAAACAGGGGGGAAGAGGTGTACGAGCAGTACTTC.

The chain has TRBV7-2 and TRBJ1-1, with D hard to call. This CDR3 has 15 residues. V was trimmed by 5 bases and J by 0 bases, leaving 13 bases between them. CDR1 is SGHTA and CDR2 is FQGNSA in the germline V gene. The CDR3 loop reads CASSQAVQLNTEAFF. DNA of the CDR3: TGTGCCAGCAGCCAGGCGGTACAATTGAACACTGAAGCTTTCTTT.

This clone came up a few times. For the CDR3, the DNA is TGTGCCAGCAGCTCGCAGGAAAACATTCAGTACTTC. Translating gives CASSSQENIQYF. The chain has TRBV6-6 and TRBJ2-4; D is undetermined. Germline CDR1 and CDR2: MNHNY and SVGAGI (reference sequence). V was shortened by 6 bases and J by 5 bases, with 8 bases between the two germline ends. The CDR3 loop spans 12 amino acids.

This CDR3 is CASSPSPVNSGNTIYF. CDR3 bases: TGTGCCAGCTCCCCGTCCCCGGTAAACTCTGGAAACACCATATATTTT. This rearrangement joins TRBV18 to TRBJ1-3, with D unclear. The CDR3 covers 16 residues. Trimming removed 6 bases at V and 0 bases at J, with 15 bases between. Germline V gene data show CDR1 as KGHSH and CDR2 as LQKENI.

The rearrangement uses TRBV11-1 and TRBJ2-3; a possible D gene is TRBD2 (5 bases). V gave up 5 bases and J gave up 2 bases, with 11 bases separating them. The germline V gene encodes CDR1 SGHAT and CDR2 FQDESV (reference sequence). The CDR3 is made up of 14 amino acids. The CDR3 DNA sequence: TGTGCCAGCAGCCCGAGGAGGACCACAGATACGCAGTATTTT. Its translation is CASSPRRTTDTQYF.

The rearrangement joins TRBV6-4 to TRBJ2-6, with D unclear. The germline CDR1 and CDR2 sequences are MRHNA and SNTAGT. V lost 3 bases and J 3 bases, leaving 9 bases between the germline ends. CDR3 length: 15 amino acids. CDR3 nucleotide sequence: TGTGCCAGCAGTGAATGGGTAGGTGGGGCCAACGTCCTGACTTTC. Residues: CASSEWVGGANVLTF.